The next 20 T cell receptor beta chains were all read from a single sample in a study of OX40 agonist ivuxolimab in advanced cancers. Sequencing used immunoSEQ multiplex PCR; TCRdb keeps in-frame clones, though not all of them. The sample contains 50,000 to 75,000 clones, approximately 91% of which appear only once. The input for sequencing was CD4+ or CD8+ T cells sorted from blood, taken in a trial of the OX40 agonist ivuxolimab. These TCRs come from an adult with an advanced solid tumor such as melanoma, head and neck, liver or kidney cancer.

As DNA, the CDR3 is TGTGCCACACAATCAGGGATTACTCCCTACGAGCAGTACTTC. This codes for CATQSGITPYEQYF. This rearrangement joins TRBV2 to TRBJ2-7; D possibly corresponds to TRBD1 (5 bases). V lost 10 bases, J lost 2 bases, and 18 bases lay in between. The CDR3 covers 14 residues. CDR1 and CDR2 from the germline V gene are SNHLY and FYNNEI.

This chain links TRBV4-1 with TRBJ1-1, with D possibly being TRBD1 (5 bases). CDR1 and CDR2 from the germline V gene are MGHRA and YSYEKL. The CDR3 has 14 residues. With 0 bases removed from V and 11 bases from J, the gap between germline ends came to 16 bases. CDR3 sequence reads: CASSQETALKGAFF. The CDR3 DNA is TGCGCCAGCAGCCAAGAAACGGCCCTAAAGGGGGCTTTCTTT.

The rearrangement uses TRBV27 and TRBJ2-5; 10 bases fit TRBD2. The J segment lost 5 bases and the V segment lost 2 bases, leaving 5 bases of the junction unmatched. The CDR3 contains 15 residues. Germline CDR1 is MNHEY and CDR2 is SMNVEV (reference sequence). The CDR3 DNA follows: TGTGCCAGCAGTTTAGTAGCGGGGGGTTTTGAGACCCAGTACTTC. Translating it yields CASSLVAGGFETQYF.

V usage is TRBV7-9 and J usage is TRBJ2-7; perhaps TRBD1 as D (5 bases). Trimming cost V 5 bases and J 4 bases, with 12 bases left between them. This CDR3 is 13 amino acids long. The germline V gene has CDR1 SEHNR and CDR2 FQNEAQ (reference sequence). DNA of the CDR3: TGTGCCAGCAGCAAAGGGGCCGATTACGAGCAGTACTTC. This sequence encodes CASSKGADYEQYF.

V gene TRBV11-2 combines with J gene TRBJ2-7; 10 bases map to TRBD1. The CDR3 spans 16 residues. The trim removed 1 base at V and 0 bases at J, leaving 3 bases unmatched. The germline V gene encodes CDR1 SGHAT and CDR2 FQNNGV. The CDR3 region has the DNA TGTGCCAGCAGCTTAGGCGGGACAGGGGCCTCCTACGAGCAGTACTTC. It codes for CASSLGGTGASYEQYF.

The rearrangement links TRBV13 to TRBJ1-3, with no clear D. The ends were cut back, 5 bases at V and 0 bases at J, with 8 bases in the middle. Germline-derived CDR1 and CDR2 are PRHDT and FYEKMQ (reference sequence). The CDR3 contains 14 residues. The CDR3 DNA reads as TGTGCCAGCAGCCGCGGGGTCTCTGGAAACACCATATATTTT. Translation: CASSRGVSGNTIYF.

The chain employs TRBV19 and TRBJ2-7, with 7 bases fitting TRBD1. This CDR3 has 14 amino acids. Germline V lookup: CDR1 LNHDA, CDR2 SQIVND (reference sequence). J was trimmed by 3 bases and V by 5 bases; bases with no gene match: 7. CDR3 residues: CASSVDRDSYEQYF. The DNA of the CDR3 is TGTGCCAGTAGTGTCGACCGGGACAGCTACGAGCAGTACTTC.

CDR3 region: CASSLAPTDTQYF. The CDR3, as DNA: TGTGCCAGCAGCTTGGCCCCCACAGATACGCAGTATTTT. This chain links TRBV5-6 with TRBJ2-3; D gene uncertain. The CDR3 spans 13 residues. Germline V CDR1 and CDR2: SGHDT, YYEEEE. The V gene lost 0 bases and the J gene lost 2 bases, with 4 bases spanning the gap.

J is TRBJ2-2 and V is TRBV13; D call uncertain. Germline CDR1 is PRHDT and CDR2 is FYEKMQ (reference sequence). The CDR3 is 12 residues long. Trimming stripped 1 base from V and 6 bases from J, with 3 bases between. CDR3 in amino acids: CASSLVSGELFF. The CDR3 DNA reads as TGTGCCAGCAGCTTAGTATCCGGGGAGCTGTTTTTT.

This clone was counted once. The chain combines TRBV2 with TRBJ1-2, with D hard to call. V was pared by 3 bases and J by 8 bases, with 19 bases between. This CDR3 region has 15 residues. In germline, CDR1 is SNHLY, CDR2 FYNNEI. The CDR3 sequence is CASSENSLRLEGYTF. As DNA, the CDR3 is TGTGCCAGCAGTGAGAACAGTCTCAGGCTGGAAGGCTACACCTTC. Together with reference TRBV2 and TRBJ1-2, the CDR3 gives the full variable domain: EPEVTQTPSHQVTQMGQEVILRCVPISNHLYFYWYRQILGQKVEFLVSFYNNEISEKSEIFDDQFSVERPDGSNFTLKIRSTKLEDSAMYFCASSENSLRLEGYTFGSGTRLTVV.

This clone occurred once. This chain joins TRBV4-1 and TRBJ1-4; D not certain. Germline CDR1 MGHRA, CDR2 YSYEKL. This CDR3 spans 16 amino acids. Between the trimmed V and J ends, which lost 1 base and 10 bases, there was a span of 19 bases. The CDR3 DNA is TGCGCCAGCAGCCAAGTCGGAGGGAGGTACCTCGGAAAACTGTTTTTT. Translating gives CASSQVGGRYLGKLFF.

The chain couples TRBV7-8 to TRBJ2-2; D unresolved. CDR1 and CDR2 (germline): SGHVS, FQNEAQ. CDR3 length: 14 residues. Trimming stripped 6 bases from V and 4 bases from J, with 12 bases between. The CDR3: CASSIIGSTGELFF. CDR3 in DNA: TGTGCCAGCAGTATCATTGGGTCCACCGGGGAGCTGTTTTTT. Drawing the rest from reference TRBV7-8 and TRBJ2-2, the complete variable domain is GAGVSQSPRYKVAKRGQDVALRCDPISGHVSLFWYQQALGQGPEFLTYFQNEAQLDKSGLPSDRFFAERPEGSVSTLKIQRTQQEDSAVYLCASSIIGSTGELFFGEGSRLTVL.

This clone was observed a single time. The V and J genes are TRBV11-2 and TRBJ2-3; the D gene is possibly TRBD1 (6 bases). V lost 1 base and J lost 3, with 14 bases in between. The CDR3 loop spans 16 amino acids. Germline CDR1 reads SGHAT; CDR2 reads FQNNGV. For the CDR3, the DNA is TGTGCCAGCAGCTTAGCATGGGGGCGTAGGACAGATACGCAGTATTTT. It is translated as CASSLAWGRRTDTQYF. Based on the CDR3 plus reference TRBV11-2 and TRBJ2-3, the full variable domain is EAGVAQSPRYKIIEKRQSVAFWCNPISGHATLYWYQQILGQGPKLLIQFQNNGVVDDSQLPKDRFSAERLKGVDSTLKIQPAKLEDSAVYLCASSLAWGRRTDTQYFGPGTRLTVL.

This chain uses TRBV19 with TRBJ1-2; D may be TRBD1 (5 bases). This CDR3 spans 14 amino acids. The ends were cut back, 7 bases at V and 6 bases at J, with 18 bases in the middle. Looked up from germline, CDR1 is LNHDA and CDR2 is SQIVND (reference sequence). DNA for the CDR3: TGTGCCAGTAATGACGGAGGGGTAAGAGATGGCTACACCTTC. Protein product: CASNDGGVRDGYTF.

The chain couples TRBV7-9 to TRBJ2-5; D is unclear. Germline lookup yields CDR1 SEHNR and CDR2 FQNEAQ (reference sequence). V was trimmed by 0 bases and J by 4 bases, leaving 6 bases between them. The CDR3 sequence is 13 residues long. The CDR3 DNA reads as TGTGCCAGCAGCTTAGCCCATCCAGAGACCCAGTACTTC. Its translation: CASSLAHPETQYF.

The J gene is TRBJ1-2, the V gene TRBV27; TRBD1 agrees at 9 bases. This CDR3 has 17 residues. The V gene's germline CDR1 is MNHEY and CDR2 SMNVEV (reference sequence). The J segment lost 2 bases and the V segment lost 4 bases, leaving 11 bases of the junction unmatched. The CDR3, as DNA: TGTGCCAGCAGTTCCTTCATAGGGGACAGGGAAAACTATGGCTACACCTTC. Its translation: CASSSFIGDRENYGYTF.

The chain is built from TRBV2 and TRBJ1-3; D is unresolved. The CDR3 is 16 residues long. The germline CDR1 and CDR2 sequences are SNHLY and FYNNEI. V shed 3 bases and J shed 0 bases, with 12 bases lying between them. CDR3 residues: CASSELGLNSGNTIYF. CDR3 nucleotide sequence: TGTGCCAGCAGTGAGCTTGGGTTGAACTCTGGAAACACCATATATTTT. The full variable domain, completed using reference TRBV2 and TRBJ1-3, is EPEVTQTPSHQVTQMGQEVILRCVPISNHLYFYWYRQILGQKVEFLVSFYNNEISEKSEIFDDQFSVERPDGSNFTLKIRSTKLEDSAMYFCASSELGLNSGNTIYFGEGSWLTVV.

The CDR3 loop reads CASSQRQGSYNEQFF. The CDR3 DNA sequence: TGTGCCAGCAGTCAGAGACAGGGTTCCTACAATGAGCAGTTCTTC. The chain links TRBV6-6 to TRBJ2-1, with 7 nucleotides matching TRBD1. J was trimmed by 1 base and V by 5 bases; bases with no gene match: 5. CDR3 length: 15 amino acids. Germline lookup yields CDR1 MNHNY and CDR2 SVGAGI (reference sequence).

V is TRBV4-1 and J is TRBJ1-2; D uncertain. CDR1 is MGHRA, CDR2 YSYEKL, per germline. There are 13 residues in the CDR3. V lost 1 base to trimming and J lost 7 bases, with 10 bases between them. CDR3 sequence: CASSQGVTGGYTF. CDR3 DNA sequence: TGCGCCAGCAGCCAAGGAGTGACGGGTGGCTACACCTTC.

V gene TRBV27 combines with J gene TRBJ2-3; D is ambiguous. Germline CDR1 MNHEY, CDR2 SMNVEV (reference sequence). The V gene lost 4 bases and the J gene lost 0 bases, with 5 bases spanning the gap. The CDR3 has 13 residues. The CDR3 nucleotides are TGTGCCAGCAGTTCGACTAGCACAGATACGCAGTATTTT. This sequence encodes CASSSTSTDTQYF.